The entry that follows covers one T cell receptor beta chain sequence. The target antigen is unknown. This sample stems from a study of cytomegalovirus exposure and HLA in healthy donors. Germline CDR1 reads MGHDK; CDR2 reads SYGVNS. This CDR3 is built from 13 residues. V lost 3 bases to trimming and J lost 13 bases; unmatched junction nucleotides: 5. Study-level findings and limits: After further analysis at a later stage, around 17,000 TCR beta sequences were associated with HLA alleles at 0.05 false discovery rate. Among TCR beta chains, those listed as cytomegalovirus-associated numbered about 160.

PCR used 60 Vbeta primers and 13 Jbeta primers. In the authors' methods: Per a later analysis, the number of unique TCR beta chains was about 78 million, of which 10 million to 11 million were shared. Sequencing was performed with immunoSEQ multiplex PCR; in TCRdb, only in-frame clones are kept and a portion is missing. Clone size and the V and J calls come from that table; the DNA yielded D and trimming. The data show 200,000 or so clones, with about 76% seen just once and approximately 0.4% held by the top ten. The chain carries TRBV25-1 and TRBJ2-7; 14 bases match TRBD2. The sequence was obtained from a male donor in good health and CMV-seropositive. Sequencing used PBMCs. This chain's CDR3 is CASSEAGLAGVYF. CDR3 nucleotides: TGTGCCAGCAGTGAGGCGGGACTAGCGGGAGTCTACTTC.